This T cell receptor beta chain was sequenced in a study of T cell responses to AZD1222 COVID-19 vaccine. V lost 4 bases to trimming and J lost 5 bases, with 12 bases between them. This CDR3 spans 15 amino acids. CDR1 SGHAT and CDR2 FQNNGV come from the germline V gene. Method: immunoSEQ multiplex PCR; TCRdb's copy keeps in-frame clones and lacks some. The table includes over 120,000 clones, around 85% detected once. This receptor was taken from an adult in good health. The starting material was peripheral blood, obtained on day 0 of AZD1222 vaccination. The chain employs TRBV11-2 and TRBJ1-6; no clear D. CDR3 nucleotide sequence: TGTGCCAGCAGCTCCTCGGAGGGTAATAATTCACCCCTCCACTTT. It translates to CASSSSEGNNSPLHF.